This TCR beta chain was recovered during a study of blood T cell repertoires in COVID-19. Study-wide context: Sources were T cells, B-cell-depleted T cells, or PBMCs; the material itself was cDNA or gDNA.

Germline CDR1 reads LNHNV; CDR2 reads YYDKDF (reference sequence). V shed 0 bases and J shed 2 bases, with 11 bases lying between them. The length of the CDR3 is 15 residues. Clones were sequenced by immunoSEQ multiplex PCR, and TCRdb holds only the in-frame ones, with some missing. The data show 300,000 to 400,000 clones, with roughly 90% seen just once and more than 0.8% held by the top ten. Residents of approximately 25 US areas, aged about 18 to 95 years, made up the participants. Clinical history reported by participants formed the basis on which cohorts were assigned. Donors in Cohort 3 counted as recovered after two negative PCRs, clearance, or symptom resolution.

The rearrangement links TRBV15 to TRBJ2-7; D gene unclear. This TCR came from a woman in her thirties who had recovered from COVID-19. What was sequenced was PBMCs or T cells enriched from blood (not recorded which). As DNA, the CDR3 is TGTGCCACCAGCAGAGAATTGGCCGAAGCCTACGAGCAGTACTTC. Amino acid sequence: CATSRELAEAYEQYF.